This TCR beta chain came from a study of T cell responses to AZD1222 COVID-19 vaccine. Whole-study findings and limits: The CD4 TCRs associated with vaccination extended across spike and predominated at 160-218 and 743-854.

To note about this clone: Its antigen is unknown.

TCRdb's copy holds only in-frame clones and misses some; the assay was immunoSEQ multiplex PCR. Counted here are about 180,000 clones, over 75% occurring once; the ten biggest clones make up approximately 6.9%. Germline CDR1 SGHTA, CDR2 FQGNSA. The V and J ends lost 5 bases and 4 bases, in that order; junction bases with no gene match: 10. CDR3 length equals 16 residues. Sequencing used peripheral blood, obtained on day 0 of AZD1222 vaccination. This chain joins TRBV7-2 and TRBJ2-5, with TRBD2 matching over 10 bases. This receptor was taken from an adult in good health. In nucleotides, the CDR3 is TGTGCCAGCAGCCCCCCCGGTGGACTAGCGGTAGAGACCCAGTACTTC. Translation gives CASSPPGGLAVETQYF.